This T cell receptor (beta chain) was identified during a study of radiation and T cells in renal cell carcinoma. Some clones are missing from TCRdb's copy, which holds only in-frame ones; the method was immunoSEQ multiplex PCR. The sample yields around 46,000 clones, 75% to 85% seen once. Broader study findings: Top tumor clonotypes rose in blood 2 weeks post-radiation, then contracted.

The V gene's germline CDR1 is SGHAT and CDR2 FQNNGV. This CDR3 spans 17 amino acids. Trimming pared 2 bases from V and 5 bases from J, leaving 21 bases between. Regarding time point: baseline pretreatment blood. This sample's treatment: 15 Gy SBRT to primary tumor, nephrectomy 4 weeks later. Radiation-treated patients gave blood at baseline, week 2 and week 4. This renal cell carcinoma was of the clear cell type. In regard to this clone: Antigen specificity is unknown.

Specimen: blood, collected from a patient whose treatment included radiotherapy and nephrectomy. This TCR was sampled from a woman aged 65 to 85 with renal cell carcinoma. The chain combines TRBV11-2 with TRBJ2-5; tentative D call: TRBD2 (6 bases). CDR3 nucleotide sequence: TGTGCCAGCAGCTTATGGGAGAGGCGGCGAGGAGGGGAGACCCAGTACTTC. Translating it yields CASSLWERRRGGETQYF.